This TCR beta chain was captured in a study of response to subunit inactivated influenza vaccine. Study-wide results and limits: Authors suggested seasonal influenza vaccinations each recruit few new T cells.

A single record per CDR3 protein comes from TCRdb applying MiXCR to the RT-PCR reads. Among over 750,000 distinct CDR3 sequences listed, approximately 22% were seen once. Comments on this clonotype: Its antigen is not identified.

This CDR3 region has 12 residues. Germline V gene lookup returns CDR1 SNHLY and CDR2 FYNNEI. Trimming removed 6 bases from V and 3 bases from J, with 6 bases in between. The chain has TRBV2 and TRBJ2-1, with a weak D call TRBD2 (5 bases). The TCR comes from a man aged 50-59 years who received an inactivated influenza vaccine. Sequencing used PBMCs from blood, obtained roughly 5 days after vaccination. The DNA for the CDR3 is TGTGCCAGCAGGGGAGACTACAATGAGCAGTTCTTC. This translates into CASRGDYNEQFF.